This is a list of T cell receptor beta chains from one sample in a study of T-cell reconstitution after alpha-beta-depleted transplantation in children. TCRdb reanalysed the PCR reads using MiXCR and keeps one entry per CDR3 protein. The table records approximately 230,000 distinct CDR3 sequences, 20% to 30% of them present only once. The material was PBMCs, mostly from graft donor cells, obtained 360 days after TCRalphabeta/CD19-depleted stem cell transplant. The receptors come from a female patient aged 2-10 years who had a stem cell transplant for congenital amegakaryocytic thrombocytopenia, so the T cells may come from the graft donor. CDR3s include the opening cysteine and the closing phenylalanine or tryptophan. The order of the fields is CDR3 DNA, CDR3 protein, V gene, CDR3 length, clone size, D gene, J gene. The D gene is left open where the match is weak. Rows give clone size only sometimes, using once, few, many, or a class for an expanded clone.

TGCGCCAGCAGCCAGAATTTCCACTATGAGCAGTTCTTC CASSQNFHYEQFF TRBV4-3 13 . . TRBJ2-1
TGTGCCAGCAGCCGAGTCCAGACACCGAACACTGAAGCTTTCTTT CASSRVQTPNTEAFF TRBV4-2 15 . . TRBJ1-1
TGTGCCATCAGTGAGTTCCAGGGTGGGGACGGCTATGGCTACACCTTC CAISEFQGGDGYGYTF TRBV10-3 16 . . TRBJ1-2
TGTGCCAGCACCGTCGGGGGGATTTACACAGATACGCAGTATTTT CASTVGGIYTDTQYF TRBV28 15 few TRBD2 TRBJ2-3
TGTGCCAGCAGTTTGGACAGGGATAGGAATGAGCAGTTCTTC CASSLDRDRNEQFF TRBV12-3/TRBV12-4 14 . TRBD1 TRBJ2-1
TGCAGCGAGGGTCCGGGCGAGCAGTTCTTC CSEGPGEQFF TRBV29-1 10 few . TRBJ2-1
TGTGCCAGCAGGGCTCCGGGACAGCCTTACGAGCAGTACTTC CASRAPGQPYEQYF TRBV28 14 few TRBD1 TRBJ2-7
TGTGCCAGCAGCTCCCCTGTGCACAAGAACGGTGAGCAGTTCTTC CASSSPVHKNGEQFF TRBV7-9 15 many . TRBJ2-1
TGCGCCAGCAGTGAAGAGCGGGGGGCACCCTACGAGCAGTACTTC CASSEERGAPYEQYF TRBV10-2 15 . TRBD2 TRBJ2-7
TGTGCCACCAGTGGGCCGACTAGCGGGACCTACAATGAGCAGTTCTTC CATSGPTSGTYNEQFF TRBV24-1 16 . TRBD2 TRBJ2-1
TGTGCCATCAGTGAAGGCGGGAGTTACAATGAGCAGTTCTTC CAISEGGSYNEQFF TRBV10-3 14 few TRBD2 TRBJ2-1
TGTGCCAGCTCCAAACAGGGGGACTACGAGCAGTACTTC CASSKQGDYEQYF TRBV6-1 13 few TRBD1 TRBJ2-7
TGTGCCAGCAGCTTATTCCCCGGCATGAACACTGAAGCTTTCTTT CASSLFPGMNTEAFF TRBV7-9 15 . . TRBJ1-1
TGTGCCAGCAGCTTGGATTCACTTGGCTACACCTTC CASSLDSLGYTF TRBV5-4 12 . . TRBJ1-2
TGTGCCAGCAGTCCCGCAGGTTACCTATACGAGCAGTACTTC CASSPAGYLYEQYF TRBV12-3/TRBV12-4 14 few . TRBJ2-7
TGTGCCAGCAGCCGACCCGGGACAGGGTCCTACGAGCAGTACTTC CASSRPGTGSYEQYF TRBV11-2 15 few TRBD1 TRBJ2-7
TGTGCCAGCAGTTTTAGCGGGAGCCCAGATGAGCAGTTCTTC CASSFSGSPDEQFF TRBV27 14 few TRBD2 TRBJ2-1
TGCACAAGCCAGGGCCCGAACACTGAAGCTTTCTTT CTSQGPNTEAFF TRBV20-1 12 . . TRBJ1-1
TGTGCCAGCAGGAGGAAGGCGACCCAGTACTTC CASRRKATQYF TRBV28 11 many . TRBJ2-5
TGTGCCCAATCGAACACCGGGGAGCTGTTTTTT CAQSNTGELFF TRBV30 11 few . TRBJ2-2
TGCAGCGTTTTCGGACAGGGGGGATTTATAGATACGCAGTATTTT CSVFGQGGFIDTQYF TRBV29-1 15 . TRBD1 TRBJ2-3
TGTGCCAGCAGCCCATTTCCCAGGGTATCGCACACTGAAGCTTTCTTT CASSPFPRVSHTEAFF TRBV7-9 16 . . TRBJ1-1
TGTGCCAGTAGTAAGGCCGGGGGTCATAATCAGCCCCAGCATTTT CASSKAGGHNQPQHF TRBV19 15 few . TRBJ1-5
TGTGCCAGCACCTCAGGGGCTACCTCAGCCTACGAGCAGTACTTC CASTSGATSAYEQYF TRBV28 15 . . TRBJ2-7
TGTGCCAGTAGTATGGGTTGGGGACAGGGGGCCTACAATGAGCAGTTCTTC CASSMGWGQGAYNEQFF TRBV19 17 few TRBD1 TRBJ2-1
TGTGCCAGCAGCCGGAGCGGGGCCTACGAGCAGTACTTC CASSRSGAYEQYF TRBV12-3/TRBV12-4 13 many TRBD2 TRBJ2-7
TGCAGCGTTGAAGATCTCTCTCTCCTGTCACGAGGGCAGGACACTGAAGCTTTCTTT CSVEDLSLLSRGQDTEAFF TRBV29-1 19 few . TRBJ1-1
TGCAGTGCTGCCCTTATGGGGGACGCTAACACTGAAGCTTTCTTT CSAALMGDANTEAFF TRBV20-1 15 . . TRBJ1-1
TGTGCCAGCAGCCGATCCGCACCCTCCTACGAGCAGTACTTC CASSRSAPSYEQYF TRBV7-8 14 many . TRBJ2-7
TGCGCCAGCAGTGAGATCCGGGGGGACTACAATGAGCAGTTCTTC CASSEIRGDYNEQFF TRBV10-1 15 few TRBD2 TRBJ2-1
TGTGCCAGCAGCTGGGGGTTGGCAGATACGCAGTATTTT CASSWGLADTQYF TRBV7-2 13 few . TRBJ2-3
TGCAGTGCTTCGGGACTAGCGGGAGGGCCACAAGAGACCCAGTACTTC CSASGLAGGPQETQYF TRBV20-1 16 . TRBD2 TRBJ2-5
TGTGCCAGCAGCTGGTACAGCATCTTAAACACTGAAGCTTTCTTT CASSWYSILNTEAFF TRBV7-2 15 once . TRBJ1-1
TGTGCCAGCAGCTTATGGGGACTCGAACGAGGGGACGAGCAGTACTTC CASSLWGLERGDEQYF TRBV7-9 16 . . TRBJ2-7
TGCGCCAGCAGTTTGGGCCGGAACACTGAAGCTTTCTTT CASSLGRNTEAFF TRBV4-1 13 many . TRBJ1-1
TGTGCCAGCAGTTACGGGGGACTAGCGACCGGGGAGCTGTTTTTT CASSYGGLATGELFF TRBV6-5 15 many TRBD2 TRBJ2-2
TGTGCCAGGAGGACTAGAGGACTTCTAGCAGATACGCAGTATTTT CARRTRGLLADTQYF TRBV19 15 few TRBD2 TRBJ2-3
TGCAGTGCTAGAGGATGGCGACAGACTAGCACAGATACGCAGTATTTT CSARGWRQTSTDTQYF TRBV20-1 16 . . TRBJ2-3
TGCAGTGCTAGCGGGAAAGCGGGGGAGCAAGAGACCCGGTACTTC CSASGKAGEQETRYF TRBV20-1 15 . TRBD2 TRBJ2-5
TGTGCCAGCAGTGGAGAGGCTAGCGGGAGGTTCCCGGAGCAGTTCTTC CASSGEASGRFPEQFF TRBV12-3/TRBV12-4 16 few TRBD2 TRBJ2-1
TGCGCCAGCAGCCTTCCGGGACTAGCGGGGGGGCTGTGGCCCAAAAACATTCAGTACTTC CASSLPGLAGGLWPKNIQYF TRBV4-1 20 . TRBD2 TRBJ2-4
TGTGCCAGCAGTGAATATAGGGGGGCAGATACGCAGTATTTT CASSEYRGADTQYF TRBV25-1 14 . . TRBJ2-3
TGTGCCAGCAGTTCCAGGGACAGGGGTTTTTCAGATACGCAGTATTTT CASSSRDRGFSDTQYF TRBV12-3/TRBV12-4 16 few TRBD1 TRBJ2-3
TGCAGTGCCAGCCATGTGGGCGGCCAGTTCTTC CSASHVGGQFF TRBV20-1 11 few . TRBJ2-1
TGCGCCAGCAGCTTGGGGATCAGGTTCAGGGAATTGGAGACCCAGTACTTC CASSLGIRFRELETQYF TRBV5-1 17 few . TRBJ2-5
TGTGCCACCAGTGATTACACGAACACCGGGGAGCTGTTTTTT CATSDYTNTGELFF TRBV24-1 14 . . TRBJ2-2
TGCGCCAGCAGCCAAGGGTCATGGGGGTCAACCCGAGGGACCCAGTACTTC CASSQGSWGSTRGTQYF TRBV4-1 17 few . TRBJ2-5
TGTGCCAGCAGCCTCCTCGCTACTAGCATTTCAGAGACCCAGTACTTC CASSLLATSISETQYF TRBV11-2 16 few . TRBJ2-5
TGCGCCAGCAGCTTGGAGTCCTACAGGGGAGGAGAAAAACTGTTTTTT CASSLESYRGGEKLFF TRBV5-1 16 few TRBD1 TRBJ1-4
TGTGCCAGCAGCACCCCGGCCTGGGATGAGCAGTTCTTC CASSTPAWDEQFF TRBV11-2 13 few . TRBJ2-1
TGTGCCAGCAGCTTAGTTGGTCTAGAGACCCAGTACTTC CASSLVGLETQYF TRBV7-8 13 many . TRBJ2-5
TGTGCCAGCAGTTTCTTGGCTAGCGGGAGTGCTAGTTCCTACGAGCAGTACTTC CASSFLASGSASSYEQYF TRBV12-3/TRBV12-4 18 few TRBD2 TRBJ2-7
TGCAGTGCTCGAGAGCGGGTAGTGAACACCGGGGAGCTGTTTTTT CSARERVVNTGELFF TRBV20-1 15 few . TRBJ2-2
TGTGCCAGCAGACGGACAGGGCTAACTGAAGCTTTCTTT CASRRTGLTEAFF TRBV5-6 13 few TRBD1 TRBJ1-1